This T cell receptor beta chain was obtained from a study of regulatory T cells in long-lasting Graves disease. Study-level background: To qualify as persistent, Graves' disease required over 5 years of antithyroid drugs with positive TSH receptor antibodies.

Study results and caveats: Persistent-disease Graves' patients showed less TCR diversity than new cases. Persistent patients shared 2,741 public clonotypes among themselves. Newly diagnosed patients shared fewer, at some 900.

V dropped 0 bases and J dropped 2 bases, with 4 bases sitting between them. In germline, CDR1 is LNHNV, CDR2 YYDKDF (reference sequence). This CDR3 contains 13 residues. iRepertoire HTBI primers and Arm-PCR of CDR3 regions built TCR beta libraries. TCRdb re-derived calls from the multiplex PCR reads in MiXCR, one entry per CDR3 protein. The sample has under 450,000 distinct CDR3 sequences; 23% are singletons. The time point here: persistent/refractory GD, antithyroid drugs over 5 years with positive TRAb. PBMC-derived RNA was used for the TCR library. This clonotype was seen a few times. What it binds is unknown.

This rearrangement joins TRBV15 to TRBJ2-5, with D hard to call. The receptor comes from a female donor with Graves disease. This specimen was peripheral blood mononuclear cells (PBMCs), taken when the disease was refractory, from a patient treated with antithyroid drugs. The CDR3 region has the DNA TGTGCCACCAGCAGAGATCGGCAAGAGACCCAGTACTTC. This codes for CATSRDRQETQYF.